This TCR beta chain stems from a study of T cells after yellow fever vaccination. TCRdb re-derived calls from the 5' RACE reads in MiXCR, one entry per CDR3 protein. The sample shows nearly 550,000 distinct CDR3 sequences, less than 20% of them seen only once. In regard to this clonotype: Its antigen is unknown.

The study, taken as a whole, reports: Among primary-vaccination clones, most reappeared after the booster, at 95% to 96% for CD4 and about 90% for CD8. The study noted that FACS-sorted repertoires could contain abundant clonotypes contaminating from the bulk population. Peaking faster, on day 5 versus 15, the secondary response was nonetheless weaker.

The CDR3 has 12 residues. V lost 6 bases to trimming and J lost 4 bases, with 8 bases between them. Germline V gene data show CDR1 as SGHTA and CDR2 as FQGNSA. This receptor was taken from a man under 40 who received the YFV17D yellow fever vaccine. Sequences were derived from PBMCs, sampled 15 days after the yellow fever booster vaccination. The chain combines TRBV7-2 with TRBJ2-3, with D perhaps TRBD2 (6 bases). The CDR3 nucleotides are TGTGCCAGCAGGCGGGATTCAGATACGCAGTATTTT. Amino acid sequence: CASRRDSDTQYF.